This entry concerns a single T cell receptor beta chain. The entry originates in a study of CD8 T cells in Susac syndrome. About the study: Active disease was present in six of the sequenced Susac syndrome patients, whereas fewer than 10 of them were in remission.

When the RNA was reverse transcribed, random hexamers were used with an input of about 0.5 to 1 ug. Amplification of TCR beta CDR3 was carried out by immunoSEQ multiplex PCR, which covered 54 Vbeta and 13 Jbeta segments. TCRdb called the immunoSEQ multiplex PCR reads again in MiXCR, with one record for every CDR3 protein. In the table there are 95,000 to 150,000 distinct CDR3 sequences, 96% of which are singletons. CDR1 DFQATT and CDR2 SNEGSKA come from the germline V gene (reference sequence). This CDR3 is built from 15 residues. V gave up 5 bases and J gave up 4 bases; unmatched junction bases: 10.

Specimen: CD4+ T cells from PBMCs. The chain carries TRBV20-1 and TRBJ2-1; the match to TRBD2 covers 8 bases. The sequence was obtained from a human donor with Susac syndrome. The CDR3: CSASRGGRLYNEQFF. DNA for the CDR3: TGCAGTGCTTCCCGTGGCGGGAGGCTTTACAATGAGCAGTTCTTC.